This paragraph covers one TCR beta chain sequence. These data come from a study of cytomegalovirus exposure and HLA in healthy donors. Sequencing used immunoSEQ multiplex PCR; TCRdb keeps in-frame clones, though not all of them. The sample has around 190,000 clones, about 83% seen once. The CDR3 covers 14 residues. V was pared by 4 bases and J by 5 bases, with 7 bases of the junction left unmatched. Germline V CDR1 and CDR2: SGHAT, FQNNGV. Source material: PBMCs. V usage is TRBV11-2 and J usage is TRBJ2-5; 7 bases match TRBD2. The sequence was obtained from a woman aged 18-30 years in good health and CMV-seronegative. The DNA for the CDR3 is TGTGCCAGCAGCTCAACTAGACTAGCCGAGACCCAGTACTTC. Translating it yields CASSSTRLAETQYF.